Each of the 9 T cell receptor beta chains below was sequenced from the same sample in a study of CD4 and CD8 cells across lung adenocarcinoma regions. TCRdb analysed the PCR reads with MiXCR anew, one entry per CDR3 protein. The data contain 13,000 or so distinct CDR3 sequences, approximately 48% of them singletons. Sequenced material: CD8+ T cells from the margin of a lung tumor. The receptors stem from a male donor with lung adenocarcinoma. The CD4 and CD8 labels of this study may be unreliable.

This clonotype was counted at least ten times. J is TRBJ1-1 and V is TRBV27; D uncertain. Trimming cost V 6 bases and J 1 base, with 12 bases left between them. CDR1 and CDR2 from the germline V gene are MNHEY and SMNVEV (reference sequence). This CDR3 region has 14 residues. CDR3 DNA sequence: TGTGCCAGCAGAAAAACAGACGCGAACACTGAAGCTTTCTTT. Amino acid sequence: CASRKTDANTEAFF.

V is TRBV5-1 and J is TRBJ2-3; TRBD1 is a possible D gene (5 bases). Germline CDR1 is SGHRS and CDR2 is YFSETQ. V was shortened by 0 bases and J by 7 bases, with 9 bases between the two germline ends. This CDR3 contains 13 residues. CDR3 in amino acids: CASSLVGVNTQYF. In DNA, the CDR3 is TGCGCCAGCAGCTTGGTAGGGGTGAATACGCAGTATTTT.

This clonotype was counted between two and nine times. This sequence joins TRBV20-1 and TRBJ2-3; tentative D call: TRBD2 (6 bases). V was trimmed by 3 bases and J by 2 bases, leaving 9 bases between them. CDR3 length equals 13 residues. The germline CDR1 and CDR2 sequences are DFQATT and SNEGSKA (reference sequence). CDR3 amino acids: CSARRDFTDTQYF. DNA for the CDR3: TGCAGTGCTAGGCGGGACTTCACAGATACGCAGTATTTT.

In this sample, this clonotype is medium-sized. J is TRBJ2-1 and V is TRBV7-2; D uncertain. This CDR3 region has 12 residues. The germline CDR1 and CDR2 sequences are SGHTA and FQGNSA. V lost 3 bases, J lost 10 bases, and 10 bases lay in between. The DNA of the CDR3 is TGTGCCAGCAGCTTGGGGATCTACGAGCAGTTCTTC. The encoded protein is CASSLGIYEQFF.

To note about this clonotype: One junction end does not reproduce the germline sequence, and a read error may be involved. CDR3 residues: CASSSRGAGGTETQYF. CDR3 in DNA: TGTGCCAGCAGTTCACGAGGGGCGGGAGGCACAGAGACGCAGTATTTT. The V and J genes are TRBV27 and TRBJ2-3; 8 bases are a match to TRBD2. The CDR3 loop spans 16 amino acids. In germline, CDR1 is MNHEY, CDR2 SMNVEV (reference sequence).

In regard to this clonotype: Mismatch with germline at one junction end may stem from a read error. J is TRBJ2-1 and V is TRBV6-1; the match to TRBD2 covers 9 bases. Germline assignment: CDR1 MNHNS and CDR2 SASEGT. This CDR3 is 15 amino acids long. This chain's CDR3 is CASSLSGSSTDEQFF. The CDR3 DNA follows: TGTGCCAGCAGTCTTAGCGGGAGCTCCACCGATGAGCAGTTTTTC.

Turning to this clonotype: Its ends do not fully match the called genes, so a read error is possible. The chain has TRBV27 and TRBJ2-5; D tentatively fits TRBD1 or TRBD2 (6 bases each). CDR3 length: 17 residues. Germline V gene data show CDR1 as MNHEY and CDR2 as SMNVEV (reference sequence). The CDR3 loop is CASRVGLGGRNQETQYF. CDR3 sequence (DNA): TGTGCCAGCAGAGTGGGGCTTGGGGGGCGTAACCAAGAGACGCAGTACTTC.

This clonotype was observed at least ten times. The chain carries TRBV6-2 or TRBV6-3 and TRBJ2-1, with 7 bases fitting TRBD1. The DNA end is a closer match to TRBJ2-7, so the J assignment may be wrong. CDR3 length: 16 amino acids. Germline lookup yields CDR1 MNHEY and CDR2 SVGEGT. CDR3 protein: CASSYSIGTAYNEQYF. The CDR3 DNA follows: TGTGCCAGCAGTTACTCAATTGGGACAGCATACAATGAGCAGTACTTC.

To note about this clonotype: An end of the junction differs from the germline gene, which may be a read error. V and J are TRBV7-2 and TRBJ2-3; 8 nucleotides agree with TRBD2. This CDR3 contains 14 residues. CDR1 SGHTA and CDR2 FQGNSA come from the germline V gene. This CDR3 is CASSGGPLRDTQYF. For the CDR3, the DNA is TGTGCGAGCAGCGGGGGCCCCCTCCGAGATACGCAGTATTTC.